The T cell receptor (beta chain) described here comes from a study of cytomegalovirus exposure and HLA in healthy donors. PCR amplification relied on 60 Vbeta primers (plus 13 Jbeta primers). Produced via immunoSEQ multiplex PCR; TCRdb's table is partial and in-frame only. The sample carries more than 70,000 clones, approximately 80% recorded once. Each donor was nominally healthy when sampled (though unrecorded immune exposures were likely). The CDR3 sequence is 13 residues long. The ends were cut back, 5 bases at V and 7 bases at J, with 11 bases in the middle. CDR1 is SGHAT, CDR2 FQNNGV, per germline.

This TCR derives from a man aged 25-45 years in good health and CMV-seropositive. The chain uses TRBV11-2 and TRBJ2-2; D is perhaps TRBD2 (6 bases). Specimen: PBMCs. The CDR3 region is CASSEGRIGELFF. The CDR3, as DNA: TGTGCCAGCAGCGAGGGGAGGATCGGGGAGCTGTTTTTT.